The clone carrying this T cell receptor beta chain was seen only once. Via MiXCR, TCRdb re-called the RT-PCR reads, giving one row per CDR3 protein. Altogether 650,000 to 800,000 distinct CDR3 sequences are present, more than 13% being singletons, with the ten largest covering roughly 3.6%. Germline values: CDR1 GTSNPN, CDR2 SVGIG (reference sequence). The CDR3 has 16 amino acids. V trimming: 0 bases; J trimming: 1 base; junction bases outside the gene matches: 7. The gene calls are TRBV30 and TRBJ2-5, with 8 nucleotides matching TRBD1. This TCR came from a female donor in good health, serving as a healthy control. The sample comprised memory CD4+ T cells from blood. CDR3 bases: TGTGCCTGGAGTGTAACAGGGGGGAGAGTCCAAGAGACCCAGTACTTC. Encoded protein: CAWSVTGGRVQETQYF.